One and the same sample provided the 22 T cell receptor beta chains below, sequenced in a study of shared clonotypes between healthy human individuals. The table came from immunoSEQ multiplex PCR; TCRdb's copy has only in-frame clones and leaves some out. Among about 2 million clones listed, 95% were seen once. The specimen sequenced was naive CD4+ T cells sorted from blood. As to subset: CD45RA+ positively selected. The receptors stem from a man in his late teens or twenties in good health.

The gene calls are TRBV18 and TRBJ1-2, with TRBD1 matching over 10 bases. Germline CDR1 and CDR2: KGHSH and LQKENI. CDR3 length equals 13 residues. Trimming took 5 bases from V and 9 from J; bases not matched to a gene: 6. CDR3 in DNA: TGTGCCAGCTCATCACGGACAGGGGGGAGCTACACCTTC. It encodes CASSSRTGGSYTF.

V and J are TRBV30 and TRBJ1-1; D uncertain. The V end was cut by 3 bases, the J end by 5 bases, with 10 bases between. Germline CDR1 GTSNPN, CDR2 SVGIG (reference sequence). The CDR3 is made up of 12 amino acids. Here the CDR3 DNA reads TGTGCCTGGAGCCCTATAGGGACTGAAGCTTTCTTT. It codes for CAWSPIGTEAFF.

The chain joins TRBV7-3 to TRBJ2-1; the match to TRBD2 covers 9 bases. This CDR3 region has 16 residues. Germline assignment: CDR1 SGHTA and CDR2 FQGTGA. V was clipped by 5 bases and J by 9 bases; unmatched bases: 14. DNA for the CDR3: TGTGCCAGCAGCCCTTCCCCGGGGGCTAGCGGGACTGAGCAGTTCTTC. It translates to CASSPSPGASGTEQFF.

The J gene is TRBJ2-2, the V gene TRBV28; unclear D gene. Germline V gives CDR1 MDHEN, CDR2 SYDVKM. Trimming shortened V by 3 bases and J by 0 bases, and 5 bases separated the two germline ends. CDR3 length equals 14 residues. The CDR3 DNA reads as TGTGCCAGCAGTTTGAGGTCGAACACCGGGGAGCTGTTTTTT. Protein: CASSLRSNTGELFF.

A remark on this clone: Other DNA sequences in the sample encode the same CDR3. The CDR3 DNA follows: TGTGCCAGCTCACCCCAACAGGGTCCCTACGAGCAGTACTTC. It encodes CASSPQQGPYEQYF. The chain joins TRBV18 to TRBJ2-7; the D gene is possibly TRBD1 (6 bases). The CDR3 runs 14 residues. Deletions cut 3 bases from V and 2 bases from J, with 11 bases between. Germline V gene sequence: CDR1 KGHSH, CDR2 LQKENI.

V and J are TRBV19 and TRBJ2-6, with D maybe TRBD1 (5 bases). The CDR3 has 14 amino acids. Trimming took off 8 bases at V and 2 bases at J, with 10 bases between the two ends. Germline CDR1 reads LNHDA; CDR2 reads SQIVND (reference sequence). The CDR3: CASATTAGANVLTF. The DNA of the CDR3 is TGTGCCAGTGCAACGACAGCTGGGGCCAACGTCCTGACTTTC.

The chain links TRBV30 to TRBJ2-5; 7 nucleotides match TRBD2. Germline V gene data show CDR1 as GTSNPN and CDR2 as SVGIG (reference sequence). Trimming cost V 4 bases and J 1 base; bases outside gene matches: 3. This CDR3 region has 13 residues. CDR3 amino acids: CAWTGGIQETQYF. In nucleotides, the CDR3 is TGTGCCTGGACCGGGGGGATCCAAGAGACCCAGTACTTC.

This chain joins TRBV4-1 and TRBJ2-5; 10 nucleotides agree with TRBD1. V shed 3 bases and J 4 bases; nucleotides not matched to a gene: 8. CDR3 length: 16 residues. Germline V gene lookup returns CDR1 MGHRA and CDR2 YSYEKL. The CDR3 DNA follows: TGCGCCAGCAGCCAGGTGACAGGGGGCGCGGCAGAGACCCAGTACTTC. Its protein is CASSQVTGGAAETQYF.

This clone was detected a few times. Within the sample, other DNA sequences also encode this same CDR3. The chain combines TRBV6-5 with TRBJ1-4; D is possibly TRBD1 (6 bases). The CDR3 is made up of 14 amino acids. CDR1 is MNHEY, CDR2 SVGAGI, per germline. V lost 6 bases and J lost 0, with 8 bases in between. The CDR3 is CASSRTATNEKLFF. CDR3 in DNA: TGTGCCAGCAGCCGGACAGCAACTAATGAAAAACTGTTTTTT.

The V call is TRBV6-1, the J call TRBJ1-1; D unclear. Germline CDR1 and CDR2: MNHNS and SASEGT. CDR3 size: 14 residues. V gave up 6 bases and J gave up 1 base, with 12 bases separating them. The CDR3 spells CASRHLQSNTEAFF. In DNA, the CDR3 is TGTGCCAGCAGACACCTACAGTCGAACACTGAAGCTTTCTTT.

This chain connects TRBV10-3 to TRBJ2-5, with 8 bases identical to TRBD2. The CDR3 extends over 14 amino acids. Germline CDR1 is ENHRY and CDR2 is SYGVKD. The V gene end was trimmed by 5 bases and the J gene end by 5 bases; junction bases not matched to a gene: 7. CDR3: CAISTAGGIETQYF. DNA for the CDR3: TGTGCCATCAGTACCGCGGGGGGCATCGAGACCCAGTACTTC.

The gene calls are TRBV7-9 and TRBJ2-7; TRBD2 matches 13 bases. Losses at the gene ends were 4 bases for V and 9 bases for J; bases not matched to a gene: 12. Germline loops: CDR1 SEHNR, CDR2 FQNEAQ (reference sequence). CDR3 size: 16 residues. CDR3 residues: CASSSPGTSGTGGQYF. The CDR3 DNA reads TGTGCCAGCAGCTCTCCCGGGACTAGCGGGACGGGGGGGCAGTACTTC. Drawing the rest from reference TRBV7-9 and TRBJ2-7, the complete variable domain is DTGVSQNPRHKITKRGQNVTFRCDPISEHNRLYWYRQTLGQGPEFLTYFQNEAQLEKSRLLSDRFSAERPKGSFSTLEIQRTEQGDSAMYLCASSSPGTSGTGGQYFGPGTRLTVT.

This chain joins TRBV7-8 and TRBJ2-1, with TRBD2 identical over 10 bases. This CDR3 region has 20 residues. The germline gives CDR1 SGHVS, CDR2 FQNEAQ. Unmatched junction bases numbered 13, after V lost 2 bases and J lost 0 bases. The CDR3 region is CASSLLASGGHSVSYNEQFF. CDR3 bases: TGTGCCAGCAGCTTACTGGCTAGCGGGGGACACTCAGTCTCCTACAATGAGCAGTTCTTC.

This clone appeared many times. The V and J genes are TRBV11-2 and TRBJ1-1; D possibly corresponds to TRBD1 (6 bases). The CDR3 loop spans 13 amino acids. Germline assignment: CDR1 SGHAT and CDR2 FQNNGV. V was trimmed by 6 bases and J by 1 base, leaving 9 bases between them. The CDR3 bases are TGTGCCAGCAGACTGACAGGGAACACTGAAGCTTTCTTT. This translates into CASRLTGNTEAFF.

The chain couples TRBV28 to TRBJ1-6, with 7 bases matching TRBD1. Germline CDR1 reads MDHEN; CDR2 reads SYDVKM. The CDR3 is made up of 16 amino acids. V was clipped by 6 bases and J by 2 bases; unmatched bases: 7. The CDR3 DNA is TGTGCCAGCAGCCGCCACAGGGGTCCCTATAATTCACCCCTCCACTTT. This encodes CASSRHRGPYNSPLHF. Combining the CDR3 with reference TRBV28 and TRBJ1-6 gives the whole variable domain DVKVTQSSRYLVKRTGEKVFLECVQDMDHENMFWYRQDPGLGLRLIYFSYDVKMKEKGDIPEGYSVSREKKERFSLILESASTNQTSMYLCASSRHRGPYNSPLHFGNGTRLTVT.

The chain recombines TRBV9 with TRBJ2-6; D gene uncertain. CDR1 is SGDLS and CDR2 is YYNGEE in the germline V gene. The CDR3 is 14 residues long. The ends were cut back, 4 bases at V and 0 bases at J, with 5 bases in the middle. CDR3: CASSRNSGANVLTF. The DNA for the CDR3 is TGTGCCAGCAGCCGTAACTCTGGGGCCAACGTCCTGACTTTC.

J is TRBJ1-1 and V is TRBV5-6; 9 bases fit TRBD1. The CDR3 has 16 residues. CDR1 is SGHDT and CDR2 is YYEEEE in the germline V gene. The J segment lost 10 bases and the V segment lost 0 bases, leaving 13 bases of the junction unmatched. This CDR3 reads CASSLATTGGFLGAFF. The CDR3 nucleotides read TGTGCCAGCAGCTTGGCCACGACAGGGGGTTTCCTTGGAGCTTTCTTT.

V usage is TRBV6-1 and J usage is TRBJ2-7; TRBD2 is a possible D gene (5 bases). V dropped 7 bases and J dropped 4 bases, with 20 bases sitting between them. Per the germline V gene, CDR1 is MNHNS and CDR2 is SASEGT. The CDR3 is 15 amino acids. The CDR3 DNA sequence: TGTGCCAGCATTGTTGCCTCAACGTGGACTTACGAGCAGTACTTC. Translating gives CASIVASTWTYEQYF.

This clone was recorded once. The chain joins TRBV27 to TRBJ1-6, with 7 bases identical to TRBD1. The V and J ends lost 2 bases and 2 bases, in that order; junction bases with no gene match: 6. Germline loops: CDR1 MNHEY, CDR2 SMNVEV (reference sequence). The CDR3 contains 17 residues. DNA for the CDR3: TGTGCCAGCAGTTTACGGCCCCAGGGGGCCTATAATTCACCCCTCCACTTT. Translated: CASSLRPQGAYNSPLHF.

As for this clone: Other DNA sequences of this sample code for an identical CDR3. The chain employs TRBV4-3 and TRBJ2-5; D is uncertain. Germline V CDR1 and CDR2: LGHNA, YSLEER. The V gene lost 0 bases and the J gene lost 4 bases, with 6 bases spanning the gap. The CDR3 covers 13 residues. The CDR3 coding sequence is TGCGCCAGCAGCCAAGAATTGAGAGAGACCCAGTACTTC. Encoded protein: CASSQELRETQYF.

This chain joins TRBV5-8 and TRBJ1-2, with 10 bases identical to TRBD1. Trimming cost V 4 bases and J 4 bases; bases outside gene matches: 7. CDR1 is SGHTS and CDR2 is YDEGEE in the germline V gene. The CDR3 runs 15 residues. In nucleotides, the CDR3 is TGTGCCAGCAGCAACCGGGACAGGGGCCCCTATGGCTACACCTTC. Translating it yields CASSNRDRGPYGYTF.

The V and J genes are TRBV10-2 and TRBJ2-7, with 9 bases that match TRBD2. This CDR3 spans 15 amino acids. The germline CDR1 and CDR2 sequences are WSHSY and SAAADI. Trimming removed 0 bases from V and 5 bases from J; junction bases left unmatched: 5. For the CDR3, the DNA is TGCGCCAGCAGTGAGTCTCTAGCGGGGCGGAACGAGCAGTACTTC. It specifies CASSESLAGRNEQYF.